This T cell receptor beta chain was sequenced in a study of post-analysis software for immune sequencing data. The study's findings and limits: Patients showed TRBV5-6, TRBV5-1 and TRBV20-1 among five TRBV segments more frequent than in controls.

The CDR3 has 15 residues. Germline CDR1 SEHNR, CDR2 FQNEAQ (reference sequence). Trimming stripped 1 base from V and 5 bases from J, with 15 bases between. Sequencing libraries made from TCR beta cDNA carried unique molecular identifiers. TCRdb reanalysed the PCR reads using MiXCR and keeps one entry per CDR3 protein. There are about half a million distinct CDR3 sequences in the sample; approximately 34% occur only once, and around 5.9% lies in the top ten. Regarding this clonotype: Its specificity is unknown.

The sequenced sample consisted of blood. The origin of this receptor is a girl aged 2-17 years with multiple sclerosis. V gene TRBV7-9 combines with J gene TRBJ2-7; possibly TRBD1 or TRBD2 for D (6 bases each). The CDR3 bases are TGTGCCAGCAGCTTAGGAGGGGGGCTACTTAACGAGCAGTACTTC. This translates into CASSLGGGLLNEQYF.